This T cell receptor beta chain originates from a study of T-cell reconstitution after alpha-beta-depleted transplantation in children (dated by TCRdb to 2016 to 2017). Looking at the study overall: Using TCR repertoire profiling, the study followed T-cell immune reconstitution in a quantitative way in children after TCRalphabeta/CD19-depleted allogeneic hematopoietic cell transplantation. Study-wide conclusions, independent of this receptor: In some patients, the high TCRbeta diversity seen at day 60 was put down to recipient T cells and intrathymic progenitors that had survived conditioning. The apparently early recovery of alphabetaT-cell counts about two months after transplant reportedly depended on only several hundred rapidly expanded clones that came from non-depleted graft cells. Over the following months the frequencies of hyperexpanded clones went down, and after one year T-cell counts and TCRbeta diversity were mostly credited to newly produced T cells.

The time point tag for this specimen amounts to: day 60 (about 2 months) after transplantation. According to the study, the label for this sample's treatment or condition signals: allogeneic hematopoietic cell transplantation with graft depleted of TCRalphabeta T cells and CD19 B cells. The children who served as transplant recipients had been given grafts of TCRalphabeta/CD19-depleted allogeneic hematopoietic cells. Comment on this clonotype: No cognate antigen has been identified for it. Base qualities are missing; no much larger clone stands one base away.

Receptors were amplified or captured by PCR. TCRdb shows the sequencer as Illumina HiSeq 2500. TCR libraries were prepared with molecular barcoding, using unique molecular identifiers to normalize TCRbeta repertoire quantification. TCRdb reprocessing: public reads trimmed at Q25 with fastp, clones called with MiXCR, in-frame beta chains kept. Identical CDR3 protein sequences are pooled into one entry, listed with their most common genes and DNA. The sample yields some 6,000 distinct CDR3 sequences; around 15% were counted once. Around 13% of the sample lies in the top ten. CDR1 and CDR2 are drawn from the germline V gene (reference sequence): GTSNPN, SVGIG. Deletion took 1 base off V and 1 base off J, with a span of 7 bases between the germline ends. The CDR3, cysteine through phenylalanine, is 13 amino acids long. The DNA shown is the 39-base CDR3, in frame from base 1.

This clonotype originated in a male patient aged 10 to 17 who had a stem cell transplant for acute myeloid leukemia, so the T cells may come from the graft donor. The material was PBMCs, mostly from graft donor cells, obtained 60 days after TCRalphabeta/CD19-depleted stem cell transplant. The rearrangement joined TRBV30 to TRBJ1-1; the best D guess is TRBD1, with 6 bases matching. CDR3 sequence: CAWSGGPNTEAFF. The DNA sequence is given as TGTGCCTGGAGTGGGGGGCCGAACACTGAAGCTTTCTTT. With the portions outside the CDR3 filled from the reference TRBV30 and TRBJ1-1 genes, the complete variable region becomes SQTIHQWPATLVQPVGSPLSLECTVEGTSNPNLYWYRQAAGRGLQLLFYSVGIGQISSEVPQNLSASRPQDRQFILSSKKLLLSDSGFYLCAWSGGPNTEAFFGQGTRLTVV.